This T cell receptor beta chain was observed in a study of OX40 agonist ivuxolimab in advanced cancers. Study at large: Patients with hepatocellular carcinoma, melanoma, renal cell or head and neck cancer made up the dose-escalation patients. Findings and limits, study-wide: A proportion of nonresponders additionally exhibited low normalized T-cell clonal expansion. Partial responders receiving 0.1-3.0 mg/kg showed among the lowest clonal expansion.

Concerning this clone itself: What it recognizes is unknown.

Between the trimmed V and J ends, which lost 3 bases and 1 base, there was a span of 15 bases. The CDR3 totals 16 residues. Looked up from germline, CDR1 is SGHDN and CDR2 is FVKESK. Profiling relied on immunoSEQ multiplex PCR, and the TCRdb table lists in-frame clones only, not all of them. The sample has roughly 110,000 clones, under 95% seen once. The specimen comprised CD4+ or CD8+ T cells sorted from blood, sampled in a trial of the OX40 agonist ivuxolimab. The chain has TRBV14 and TRBJ1-1; no definite D call. This clonotype was sampled from an adult with an advanced solid tumor such as melanoma, head and neck, liver or kidney cancer. Here the CDR3 reads CASSQLKVPGNTEAFF. The DNA of the CDR3 is TGTGCCAGCAGCCAGTTAAAGGTACCCGGGAACACTGAAGCTTTCTTT.